These 27 T cell receptor beta chains came from one sample sequenced in a study of T-cell memory formation after mild COVID-19. MiXCR, applied by TCRdb to the 5' RACE reads, yields one record per CDR3 protein. Among fewer than 700,000 distinct CDR3 sequences listed, roughly 17% were seen once. Sequenced sample: PBMCs or a T cell subset sorted from them (not recorded which). The receptors were gathered from an adult woman who had mild COVID-19 (a few samples of this study predate the infection). Cell type and time point are not known.

This clonotype was observed a few times. The chain uses TRBV6-2 or TRBV6-3 and TRBJ2-2, with D maybe TRBD2 (5 bases). This CDR3 has 16 amino acids. V was cut by 6 bases and J by 7 bases, with 21 bases left in between. Germline V gene lookup returns CDR1 MNHEY and CDR2 SVGEGT. This CDR3 is CASSSLGRPRDGELFF. The CDR3 DNA sequence: TGTGCCAGCAGCTCCCTGGGTCGCCCACGGGACGGGGAGCTGTTTTTT.

The chain joins TRBV5-1 to TRBJ2-2; a possible D gene is TRBD2 (6 bases). This CDR3 is built from 16 residues. V dropped 1 base and J dropped 1 base, with 11 bases sitting between them. Per the germline V gene, CDR1 is SGHRS and CDR2 is YFSETQ. The DNA of the CDR3 is TGCGCCAGCAGCTTGTGGGGGGAGTTGAACACCGGGGAGCTGTTTTTT. It codes for CASSLWGELNTGELFF.

The chain links TRBV5-1 to TRBJ1-4; D ambiguous. The CDR3 covers 15 residues. V gave up 0 bases and J gave up 3 bases, with 9 bases separating them. The germline V gene encodes CDR1 SGHRS and CDR2 YFSETQ. The DNA for the CDR3 is TGCGCCAGCAGCTTGGGTAGGGCCGCTAATGAAAAACTGTTTTTT. The encoded protein is CASSLGRAANEKLFF. The whole variable domain, filled in from reference TRBV5-1 and TRBJ1-4, reads KAGVTQTPRYLIKTRGQQVTLSCSPISGHRSVSWYQQTPGQGLQFLFEYFSETQRNKGNFPGRFSGRQFSNSRSEMNVSTLELGDSALYLCASSLGRAANEKLFFGSGTQLSVL.

V is TRBV11-3 and J is TRBJ2-3; 16 positions match TRBD2. CDR1 SGHNT and CDR2 YENEEA come from the germline V gene. Germline trimming cut 5 bases from V and 3 bases from J; bases unmatched to any gene: 8. The CDR3 is made up of 18 amino acids. CDR3 sequence: CASSVGTSGRAGTDTQYF. The CDR3 DNA is TGTGCCAGCAGCGTCGGGACTAGCGGGAGGGCCGGGACAGATACGCAGTATTTT.

The J gene is TRBJ2-5, the V gene TRBV12-3 or TRBV12-4; 9 bases are shared with TRBD2. The CDR3 is made up of 15 amino acids. With V trimmed by 1 base and J by 4 bases, 4 bases remained unmatched. DNA of the CDR3: TGTGCCAGCAGTTTAGGGCTAGCGGGAAGAGAGACCCAGTACTTC. Its translation is CASSLGLAGRETQYF.

This clonotype was detected many times. The CDR3 here is CASSLQGPTDTQYF. The CDR3 nucleotides read TGTGCCAGCAGCTTACAAGGACCCACAGATACGCAGTATTTT. V gene TRBV7-6 combines with J gene TRBJ2-3; D gene unclear. V was pared by 2 bases and J by 2 bases, with 8 bases between. There are 14 residues in the CDR3. CDR1 is SGHVS and CDR2 is FNYEAQ in the germline V gene. Using reference TRBV7-6 and TRBJ2-3 for the parts outside the CDR3, the full variable domain is GAGVSQSPRYKVTKRGQDVALRCDPISGHVSLYWYRQALGQGPEFLTYFNYEAQQDKSGLPNDRFSAERPEGSISTLTIQRTEQRDSAMYRCASSLQGPTDTQYFGPGTRLTVL.

V is TRBV21-1 and J is TRBJ2-2; the table calls TRBD2, which could not be checked here. TRBV21-1 counts as a pseudogene. This CDR3 region has 18 residues. As DNA, the CDR3 is TGTGCCAGCAGCAAAGGCCCTAGCGGGGGATACAACACCGGGGAGCTGTTTTTT. Translating gives CASSKGPSGGYNTGELFF.

In its sample, this clonotype was seen a few times. The chain is built from TRBV20-1 and TRBJ1-3, with 7 nucleotides matching TRBD1. The CDR3 consists of 14 residues. Per the germline V gene, CDR1 is DFQATT and CDR2 is SNEGSKA (reference sequence). After removal of 3 bases from V and 3 bases from J, the junction contained 5 bases not matched to a gene. The CDR3 nucleotides read TGCAGTGCTAGTATTGGGACAGTTGGAAACACCATATATTTT. It is translated as CSASIGTVGNTIYF.

The rearrangement uses TRBV5-4 and TRBJ1-1; 7 bases align to TRBD1. This CDR3 contains 16 residues. V dropped 2 bases and J dropped 1; count of bases not matched to a gene: 8. Germline V gene lookup returns CDR1 SGHNT and CDR2 YYREEE (reference sequence). The CDR3 spells CASSFGQAARNTEAFF. The CDR3 DNA reads as TGTGCCAGCAGCTTTGGACAGGCTGCAAGGAACACTGAAGCTTTCTTT.

The chain combines TRBV7-2 with TRBJ1-2; D perhaps matches TRBD1 (6 bases). The CDR3 runs to 12 residues. Germline CDR1 reads SGHTA; CDR2 reads FQGNSA. The V and J ends lost 7 bases and 8 bases respectively, with 14 bases between them. CDR3 bases: TGTGCCAGCACCGCGGGGGGCGGGGGCTACACCTTC. Translated, it gives CASTAGGGGYTF.

The table lists this clonotype with a few counts. The rearrangement joins TRBV9 to TRBJ1-2; weak D call: TRBD1 (5 bases). The CDR3 covers 15 residues. Germline V gene lookup returns CDR1 SGDLS and CDR2 YYNGEE. Trimming took 3 bases from V and 4 from J, leaving 16 bases between them. The CDR3 here is CASSDRDRRVYGYTF. The CDR3 bases are TGTGCCAGCAGCGACCGGGACCGCCGGGTCTATGGCTACACCTTC.

V usage is TRBV7-8 and J usage is TRBJ2-1; D may be TRBD1 or TRBD2 (5 bases each). Trimming shortened V by 5 bases and J by 6 bases, and 14 bases separated the two germline ends. This CDR3 spans 14 amino acids. Germline CDR1 and CDR2: SGHVS and FQNEAQ. The DNA of the CDR3 is TGTGCCAGCAGCCACCGGGACCCTAGCAATGAGCAGTTCTTC. Amino acids: CASSHRDPSNEQFF.

V gene TRBV12-3 or TRBV12-4 combines with J gene TRBJ1-1; 9 bases are shared with TRBD1. Trimming cost V 6 bases and J 0 bases; bases outside gene matches: 5. This CDR3 is built from 15 residues. The CDR3 region is CASSQQGAMNTEAFF. The CDR3 DNA reads as TGTGCCAGCAGCCAACAGGGGGCAATGAACACTGAAGCTTTCTTT.

This clonotype turned up a few times. The CDR3 sequence: CASSYTPWTGRDGYTF. CDR3 sequence (DNA): TGTGCCAGCAGCTATACTCCATGGACAGGGAGAGATGGCTACACCTTC. The chain combines TRBV7-8 with TRBJ1-2, with TRBD1 identical over 8 bases. The junction had 13 bases not matched to a gene; V was cut back by 4 bases and J by 6 bases. CDR1 is SGHVS, CDR2 FQNEAQ, per germline. The CDR3 extends over 16 amino acids. The full variable domain, its missing parts supplied by reference TRBV7-8 and TRBJ1-2, is GAGVSQSPRYKVAKRGQDVALRCDPISGHVSLFWYQQALGQGPEFLTYFQNEAQLDKSGLPSDRFFAERPEGSVSTLKIQRTQQEDSAVYLCASSYTPWTGRDGYTFGSGTRLTVV.

This clonotype was detected a few times. The chain uses TRBV6-5 and TRBJ1-1; maybe TRBD1 (5 bases). The V end lost 6 bases, the J end lost 1 base, and 12 bases lay between the germline ends. This CDR3 spans 14 amino acids. CDR1 and CDR2 from the germline V gene are MNHEY and SVGAGI. The DNA for the CDR3 is TGTGCCAGCAGAGAGACCGGGGCGAACACTGAAGCTTTCTTT. Protein product: CASRETGANTEAFF.

This clonotype has a handful of counts. The chain couples TRBV12-3 or TRBV12-4 to TRBJ1-6; a weak D match, TRBD1 (5 bases). V lost 2 bases, J lost 5 bases, and 7 bases lay in between. The CDR3 consists of 14 residues. CDR3 loop: CASSLRGDNSPLHF. Written as DNA, the CDR3 is TGTGCCAGCAGTTTAAGGGGAGATAATTCACCCCTCCACTTT.

The chain joins TRBV7-9 to TRBJ2-3; D gene unclear. Germline V gene sequence: CDR1 SEHNR, CDR2 FQNEAQ (reference sequence). The CDR3 runs to 16 residues. Trimming stripped 1 base from V and 2 bases from J, with 13 bases between. The DNA of the CDR3 is TGTGCCAGCAGCTTAGGGTCCCTAAGGAACACAGATACGCAGTATTTT. Amino acids: CASSLGSLRNTDTQYF.

The CDR3 spells CSAPGQGYYGYTF. In DNA form, the CDR3 reads TGCAGTGCTCCCGGACAGGGGTACTATGGCTACACCTTC. The J gene is TRBJ1-2, the V gene TRBV20-1; TRBD1 matches 9 bases. V was clipped by 5 bases and J by 3 bases; unmatched bases: 4. CDR1 and CDR2 from the germline V gene are DFQATT and SNEGSKA (reference sequence). The CDR3 totals 13 residues.

The chain recombines TRBV7-8 with TRBJ2-7, with D possibly being TRBD2 (5 bases). This CDR3 region has 15 residues. Trimming pared 0 bases from V and 1 base from J, leaving 10 bases between. The germline CDR1 and CDR2 sequences are SGHVS and FQNEAQ. The CDR3 bases are TGTGCCAGCAGCTTAGCCGGGGAATGGTCCTACGAGCAGTACTTC. This gives the protein CASSLAGEWSYEQYF.

This clonotype was counted ten times or more. The chain combines TRBV7-2 with TRBJ2-2; perhaps TRBD1 as D (5 bases). The germline CDR1 and CDR2 sequences are SGHTA and FQGNSA. Trimming removed 6 bases from V and 1 base from J, with 12 bases in between. This CDR3 comprises 15 residues. This CDR3 reads CASRFSTVNTGELFF. In nucleotides, the CDR3 is TGTGCCAGCAGGTTTTCGACAGTGAACACCGGGGAGCTGTTTTTT.

This clonotype came up a few times. CDR3 DNA sequence: TGTGCCAGTAGTATTGGGGAGGTGAACACTGAAGCTTTCTTT. This codes for CASSIGEVNTEAFF. The chain employs TRBV19 and TRBJ1-1; D ambiguous. Germline V gene data show CDR1 as LNHDA and CDR2 as SQIVND (reference sequence). The CDR3 spans 14 residues. V lost 3 bases to trimming and J lost 0 bases, with 8 bases between them.

This clonotype was observed a handful of times. The J gene is TRBJ2-1, the V gene TRBV28, with 7 bases lining up with TRBD1. The CDR3 is made up of 13 amino acids. After removal of 9 bases from V and 11 bases from J, the junction contained 13 bases not matched to a gene. From germline, CDR1 is MDHEN and CDR2 SYDVKM. Here the CDR3 DNA reads TGTGCCAGTCTCCGGGACAGCCCATATCAGCAGTTCTTC. Protein sequence: CASLRDSPYQQFF.

CDR3 in amino acids: CSARGIGHQSSYEQYF. CDR3 sequence (DNA): TGCAGTGCTAGAGGGATAGGGCATCAAAGCTCCTACGAGCAGTACTTC. This sequence joins TRBV20-1 and TRBJ2-7; D gene unclear. The CDR3 totals 16 residues. Trimming pared 1 base from V and 0 bases from J, leaving 16 bases between. Germline V lookup: CDR1 DFQATT, CDR2 SNEGSKA (reference sequence).

The chain is built from TRBV6-5 and TRBJ2-1; 7 positions match TRBD1. Germline assignment: CDR1 MNHEY and CDR2 SVGAGI. The trim removed 6 bases at V and 7 bases at J, leaving 9 bases unmatched. The CDR3 covers 14 residues. CDR3 nucleotide sequence: TGTGCCAGCAGGAGACGACAGGGTTGGAATGAGCAGTTCTTC. Its translation: CASRRRQGWNEQFF.

This chain uses TRBV11-2 with TRBJ2-1; perhaps TRBD2 as D (6 bases). Germline CDR1 and CDR2: SGHAT and FQNNGV. V lost 5 bases, J lost 12 bases, and 20 bases lay in between. The CDR3 is made up of 14 amino acids. CDR3 loop: CASSLGTGLWGQFF. CDR3 nucleotide sequence: TGTGCCAGCAGCCTCGGGACGGGACTTTGGGGGCAGTTCTTC.

This clonotype was seen many times. V is TRBV7-9 and J is TRBJ2-3, with D possibly being TRBD2 (6 bases). V lost 2 bases and J 0 bases, leaving 15 bases between the germline ends. This CDR3 has 17 residues. Germline CDR1 is SEHNR and CDR2 is FQNEAQ (reference sequence). CDR3 in DNA: TGTGCCAGCAGCTTAATCGGTGGGGCGGGAAGCACAGATACGCAGTATTTT. It specifies CASSLIGGAGSTDTQYF.

This clonotype has more than one count but fewer than ten. This chain uses TRBV7-6 with TRBJ2-7, with D perhaps matching TRBD1 or TRBD2 (5 bases each). The V gene lost 2 bases and the J gene lost 0 bases, with 11 bases spanning the gap. Per germline, CDR1 SGHVS and CDR2 FNYEAQ. This CDR3 spans 15 amino acids. CDR3 DNA: TGTGCCAGCAGCTTAAATCGGGGACGCTCCTACGAGCAGTACTTC. Amino acid sequence: CASSLNRGRSYEQYF.